Described below is a single TCR beta chain sequence and its context. The CDR3 has 16 amino acids. Germline CDR1 and CDR2: KGHSH and LQKENI. V was trimmed by 3 bases and J by 0 bases, leaving 12 bases between them. Original processing methods: The assay estimated nucleated cells by amplifying reference gene primers. Assay: immunoSEQ multiplex PCR; the TCRdb copy retains only in-frame clones and omits some. V, J and clone size are those of that table, while D and trimming were read from the DNA. The table lists about 160,000 clones, approximately 92% of them singletons. The source of the sample is a study of blood T cell repertoires in COVID-19. Study at large: COVID-19 samples, acute and convalescent, were from the United States, Italy and Spain. Sources were T cells, B-cell-depleted T cells, or PBMCs; the material itself was cDNA or gDNA.

This clonotype originated in a woman aged 45-60 years with acute or convalescent COVID-19. V is TRBV18 and J is TRBJ1-3; no definite D call. What was sequenced was peripheral blood. CDR3 sequence: CASSPTGSTSGNTIYF. The DNA for the CDR3 is TGTGCCAGCTCACCGACCGGGTCGACCTCTGGAAACACCATATATTTT.